Following are 8 T cell receptor beta chains from one sample sequenced in a study of T cells in Graves' hyperthyroidism and ophthalmopathy. RNA transcripts provided the source from which TCR beta CDR3 regions were amplified. Using the HTBI primer set, a first-round RT-PCR was run on the TCR CDR3. One entry per CDR3 protein, called by TCRdb with MiXCR from the multiplex PCR reads. Of roughly 650,000 distinct CDR3 sequences listed, approximately 15% are singletons. Sequencing used blood. These receptor sequences come from a woman between 40 and 50 years old with Graves' ophthalmopathy.

This clonotype was seen at least ten times. The rearrangement joins TRBV12-3 or TRBV12-4 to TRBJ2-1; 11 bases match TRBD2. This CDR3 region has 16 residues. V gave up 6 bases and J gave up 6 bases; unmatched junction bases: 10. The CDR3 bases are TGTGCCAGCAGCCCTCAACTAGCGGGAGCAGGCAATGAGCAGTTCTTC. As protein: CASSPQLAGAGNEQFF.

The V gene is TRBV5-5, the J gene TRBJ2-5; TRBD1 agrees at 9 bases. Germline CDR1 SGHKS, CDR2 YYEKEE (reference sequence). V dropped 1 base and J dropped 5; count of bases not matched to a gene: 9. The length of the CDR3 is 16 residues. CDR3 amino acids: CASSLNTGGFGETQYF. Here the CDR3 DNA reads TGTGCCAGCAGCTTGAACACAGGGGGCTTCGGGGAGACCCAGTACTTC.

This clonotype was observed many times. This rearrangement joins TRBV6-1 to TRBJ1-1; TRBD1 aligns across 7 bases. With 4 bases clipped from V and 2 bases from J, the junction kept 4 bases outside the gene matches. Germline assignment: CDR1 MNHNS and CDR2 SASEGT. The CDR3 has 14 amino acids. The CDR3 region has the DNA TGTGCCAGCAGTGGGGTAGGGGGCAACACTGAAGCTTTCTTT. This sequence encodes CASSGVGGNTEAFF.

This clonotype showed up just a few times. The V and J genes are TRBV18 and TRBJ2-3; TRBD2 matches at 8 bases. Germline V CDR1 and CDR2: KGHSH, LQKENI. This CDR3 has 19 amino acids. Trimming cost V 3 bases and J 0 bases; bases outside gene matches: 14. DNA of the CDR3: TGTGCCAGCTCACCGACTCCAGCGGGAGTTAGTACTAGCACAGATACGCAGTATTTT. Amino acid sequence: CASSPTPAGVSTSTDTQYF.

V gene TRBV18 combines with J gene TRBJ2-1, with 7 nucleotides matching TRBD2. In germline, CDR1 is KGHSH, CDR2 LQKENI. V dropped 3 bases and J dropped 6; count of bases not matched to a gene: 8. CDR3 length: 15 amino acids. The CDR3 bases are TGTGCCAGCTCACCCTGGGGGGGACCCTCCAATGAGCAGTTCTTC. Amino acid sequence: CASSPWGGPSNEQFF. The full variable domain, rest sourced from reference TRBV18 and TRBJ2-1, is NAGVMQNPRHLVRRRGQEARLRCSPMKGHSHVYWYRQLPEEGLKFMVYLQKENIIDESGMPKERFSAEFPKEGPSILRIQQVVRGDSAAYFCASSPWGGPSNEQFFGPGTRLTVL.

The chain employs TRBV4-1 and TRBJ2-1; TRBD2 matches 13 bases. The CDR3 is made up of 16 amino acids. Germline V gene lookup returns CDR1 MGHRA and CDR2 YSYEKL. J was trimmed by 7 bases and V by 4 bases; bases with no gene match: 7. The CDR3 region is CASSPATSGGGNEQFF. The CDR3 DNA sequence: TGCGCCAGCAGCCCCGCCACTAGCGGGGGGGGGAATGAGCAGTTCTTC.

This clonotype was found many times. V is TRBV30 and J is TRBJ1-1, with 8 bases that match TRBD1. The CDR3 is 13 amino acids. V dropped 5 bases and J dropped 1; count of bases not matched to a gene: 3. Germline lookup yields CDR1 GTSNPN and CDR2 SVGIG (reference sequence). DNA of the CDR3: TGTGCCTGGGCAGGGGGCGGGAACACTGAAGCTTTCTTT. Translation gives CAWAGGGNTEAFF.

This clonotype showed up many times. V is TRBV7-8 and J is TRBJ2-1; the match to TRBD2 covers 8 bases. Losses at the gene ends were 3 bases for V and 4 bases for J; bases not matched to a gene: 5. Looked up from germline, CDR1 is SGHVS and CDR2 is FQNEAQ. This CDR3 region has 15 residues. The CDR3 sequence: CASSFMLAGYNEQFF. CDR3 coding DNA: TGTGCCAGCAGCTTTATGTTAGCGGGATACAATGAGCAGTTCTTC. The full variable domain, in which reference TRBV7-8 and TRBJ2-1 provide the parts outside the CDR3, is GAGVSQSPRYKVAKRGQDVALRCDPISGHVSLFWYQQALGQGPEFLTYFQNEAQLDKSGLPSDRFFAERPEGSVSTLKIQRTQQEDSAVYLCASSFMLAGYNEQFFGPGTRLTVL.